These 15 T cell receptor beta chains came from one sample sequenced in a study of blood T cell repertoires in COVID-19. Only in-frame clones appear in the TCRdb table, and some are missing; sequencing was by immunoSEQ multiplex PCR. The sample gives 150,000 or so clones, roughly 84% of which show up once; roughly 5% is in the top ten. The sample was PBMCs or T cells enriched from blood (not recorded which). The receptors were sampled from a man in his 70s who had been exposed to COVID-19.

This chain links TRBV5-1 with TRBJ2-1; maybe TRBD2 (5 bases). The CDR3 sequence is 13 residues long. V was shortened by 5 bases and J by 1 base, with 7 bases between the two germline ends. The germline V gene encodes CDR1 SGHRS and CDR2 YFSETQ. The CDR3 sequence is CASRERSYNEQFF. The CDR3 DNA follows: TGCGCCAGCAGGGAGCGGTCCTACAATGAGCAGTTCTTC.

The V call is TRBV6-5, the J call TRBJ1-4; weak D call: TRBD1 (6 bases). The V gene's germline CDR1 is MNHEY and CDR2 SVGAGI. V lost 6 bases, J lost 5 bases, and 16 bases lay in between. CDR3 length: 15 residues. In DNA form, the CDR3 reads TGTGCCAGCAGAGCCCCAGGGGCCTCCAATGAAAAACTGTTTTTT. As protein: CASRAPGASNEKLFF.

The V and J genes are TRBV12-3 or TRBV12-4 and TRBJ2-2; no reliable D call. The CDR3 sequence is 12 residues long. V shed 6 bases and J shed 5 bases, with 7 bases lying between them. The CDR3 DNA follows: TGTGCCAGCAGGGCCAGTACCGGGGAGCTGTTTTTT. Amino acids: CASRASTGELFF.

The rearrangement joins TRBV21-1 to TRBJ2-5; the tabulated D call, TRBD1, remains unverified against the DNA. TRBV21-1 is a pseudogene locus. This CDR3 is built from 13 residues. The CDR3 protein is CASTTDSQETQYF. CDR3 in DNA: TGTGCCAGCACCACCGACAGTCAAGAGACCCAGTACTTC.

The chain recombines TRBV28 with TRBJ1-3; no firm D call. The V end lost 5 bases, the J end lost 0 bases, and 14 bases lay between the germline ends. Germline V gene sequence: CDR1 MDHEN, CDR2 SYDVKM. This CDR3 spans 16 amino acids. The CDR3: CASSTPALGSGNTIYF. CDR3 sequence (DNA): TGTGCCAGCAGTACCCCCGCCCTAGGCTCTGGAAACACCATATATTTT.

To note about this clone: Other nucleotide sequences from this sample produce the same CDR3. This CDR3 is CASSSGTGNSPLHF. Written as DNA, the CDR3 is TGTGCCAGCAGTTCCGGGACAGGAAATTCACCCCTCCACTTT. The rearrangement uses TRBV27 and TRBJ1-6, with 8 bases matching TRBD1. Germline lookup yields CDR1 MNHEY and CDR2 SMNVEV (reference sequence). With V trimmed by 4 bases and J by 7 bases, 3 bases remained unmatched. This CDR3 has 14 amino acids.

The V and J genes are TRBV18 and TRBJ1-1; D may be TRBD1 (6 bases). The CDR3 is 15 amino acids. Germline V gene sequence: CDR1 KGHSH, CDR2 LQKENI. The V and J ends lost 3 bases and 4 bases respectively, with 15 bases between them. CDR3 DNA: TGTGCCAGCTCACCCCGACAGGATTACTCCACTGAAGCTTTCTTT. Its translation: CASSPRQDYSTEAFF.

This sequence joins TRBV6-5 and TRBJ2-7; maybe TRBD1 (5 bases). The length of the CDR3 is 15 residues. V was cut by 7 bases and J by 3 bases, with 19 bases left in between. Per germline, CDR1 MNHEY and CDR2 SVGAGI. CDR3 nucleotide sequence: TGTGCCAGCACTCAGCAGCCCACAGGTATCTACGAGCAGTACTTC. Its translation is CASTQQPTGIYEQYF.

The chain has TRBV4-1 and TRBJ1-2; D may be TRBD1 (6 bases). This CDR3 comprises 14 residues. Trimming pared 2 bases from V and 7 bases from J, leaving 14 bases between. Germline assignment: CDR1 MGHRA and CDR2 YSYEKL. The CDR3 reads CASSQTGTNGGYTF. The CDR3 DNA follows: TGCGCCAGCAGCCAAACCGGGACAAACGGTGGCTACACCTTC.

The V and J genes are TRBV30 and TRBJ1-3; 7 nucleotides agree with TRBD1. Germline V lookup: CDR1 GTSNPN, CDR2 SVGIG (reference sequence). V shed 2 bases and J 1 base; nucleotides not matched to a gene: 11. This CDR3 region has 17 residues. DNA for the CDR3: TGTGCCTGGAGTCCCAAAGGGACAGAATCGTCTGGAAACACCATATATTTT. Its translation: CAWSPKGTESSGNTIYF.

This chain joins TRBV5-1 and TRBJ2-1; 7 bases agree with TRBD1. The length of the CDR3 is 16 residues. V shed 4 bases and J 8 bases; nucleotides not matched to a gene: 15. Looked up from germline, CDR1 is SGHRS and CDR2 is YFSETQ. Written as DNA, the CDR3 is TGCGCCAGCAGCACAGGCGACAGGGCCATTGAAGATGAGCAGTTCTTC. Translation: CASSTGDRAIEDEQFF.

The chain has TRBV29-1 and TRBJ1-3, with D unclear. The germline V gene has CDR1 SQVTM and CDR2 ANQGSEA. V was cut by 6 bases and J by 2 bases, with 8 bases left in between. The CDR3 is made up of 12 amino acids. CDR3 in DNA: TGCAGCGTCGCGGAGGCTGGAAACACCATATATTTT. It yields the protein CSVAEAGNTIYF.

The chain couples TRBV18 to TRBJ1-2; 8 positions match TRBD1. Germline V CDR1 and CDR2: KGHSH, LQKENI. The length of the CDR3 is 13 residues. Trimming at V came to 3 bases and at J to 6 bases, leaving 3 bases not matched to a gene. The CDR3 sequence: CASSPDRENGYTF. CDR3 bases: TGTGCCAGCTCACCGGACAGGGAGAATGGCTACACCTTC. Based on the CDR3 plus reference TRBV18 and TRBJ1-2, the full variable domain is NAGVMQNPRHLVRRRGQEARLRCSPMKGHSHVYWYRQLPEEGLKFMVYLQKENIIDESGMPKERFSAEFPKEGPSILRIQQVVRGDSAAYFCASSPDRENGYTFGSGTRLTVV.

The rearrangement links TRBV6-5 to TRBJ2-7; perhaps TRBD1 as D (6 bases). CDR1 MNHEY and CDR2 SVGAGI come from the germline V gene. Trimming took off 4 bases at V and 1 base at J, with 11 bases between the two ends. CDR3 length equals 14 residues. CDR3 in DNA: TGTGCCAGCAGTTTAACGACAGGATCCTACGAGCAGTACTTC. As protein: CASSLTTGSYEQYF.

The chain carries TRBV5-1 and TRBJ2-2; TRBD1 is a possible D gene (5 bases). Germline CDR1 and CDR2: SGHRS and YFSETQ. With 2 bases removed from V and 2 bases from J, the gap between germline ends came to 10 bases. The CDR3 covers 15 residues. The CDR3 nucleotides read TGCGCCAGCAGCTTTGAAAGGGGTAACACCGGGGAGCTGTTTTTT. The encoded protein is CASSFERGNTGELFF.